The T cell receptor (beta chain) described here comes from a study of T cells after posttransplantation cyclophosphamide. General study points: Later post-transplant blood repertoires were often dominated by donor CD8+ memory clones. Recipient CMV seropositivity and CMV reactivation strongly tracked TRB clonality.

Here immunoSEQ multiplex PCR was the method, and the copy in TCRdb shows in-frame clones only, minus some. The sample contains 3,500 to 5,500 clones, more than 65% of which appear only once. Germline CDR1 reads MNHNS; CDR2 reads SASEGT. After removal of 2 bases from V and 5 bases from J, the junction contained 6 bases not matched to a gene. CDR3 length equals 15 residues. On this clone: Antigen: not known.

Methotrexate plus calcineurin inhibitor accompanied controls' myeloablative marrow transplants; sampling was 1 year later. Sequencing used PBMCs, obtained after an allogeneic stem cell transplant with a calcineurin inhibitor and methotrexate. The chain is built from TRBV6-1 and TRBJ1-1; 9 nucleotides match TRBD1. The clonotype originates from a male patient between 40 and 49 years old who received an allogeneic stem cell transplant from an unrelated donor, was CMV-positive, and had chronic GVHD only. Some T cells may have come from the graft donor. The DNA of the CDR3 is TGTGCCAGCAGTGAACTGGGACAGGGTTGGACTGAAGCTTTCTTT. It specifies CASSELGQGWTEAFF.